What follows are 11 T cell receptor beta chains derived from one specimen sequenced in a study of T-cell memory formation after mild COVID-19. A single record per CDR3 protein comes from TCRdb applying MiXCR to the 5' RACE reads. The repertoire has about 400,000 distinct CDR3 sequences, about 25% of them found once; the top ten carry around 12%. Material: PBMCs or a T cell subset sorted from them (not recorded which). All receptors derive from an adult woman who had mild COVID-19 (a few samples of this study predate the infection). Cell type and time point are not known.

The CDR3 spells CASSIGGTGQPQHF. The CDR3 coding sequence is TGTGCCAGCAGCATAGGAGGGACAGGCCAGCCCCAGCATTTT. The chain joins TRBV7-9 to TRBJ1-5; 8 positions match TRBD1. The germline gives CDR1 SEHNR, CDR2 FQNEAQ (reference sequence). The CDR3 totals 14 residues. Losses at the gene ends were 5 bases for V and 7 bases for J; bases not matched to a gene: 7.

This chain joins TRBV6-5 and TRBJ2-2; D ambiguous. V gave up 2 bases and J gave up 6 bases, with 4 bases separating them. Germline CDR1 MNHEY, CDR2 SVGAGI. The CDR3 spans 12 residues. The CDR3 DNA follows: TGTGCCAGCAGTTACGCGCCCGGGGAGCTGTTTTTT. Amino acids: CASSYAPGELFF.

In this sample, this clonotype turned up a few times. The chain combines TRBV6-5 with TRBJ2-3; D possibly matches TRBD1 or TRBD2 (6 bases each). Germline CDR1 and CDR2: MNHEY and SVGAGI. The germline V and J ends were trimmed by 6 bases and 1 base, with 11 bases remaining between them. This CDR3 comprises 14 residues. CDR3 sequence: CASRRGVGTDTQYF. In DNA, the CDR3 is TGTGCCAGCAGGAGGGGGGTGGGCACAGATACGCAGTATTTT.

J is TRBJ2-7 and V is TRBV21-1; no DNA check was done on the table's D call, TRBD1. TRBV21-1 is flagged as a pseudogene. This CDR3 has 15 amino acids. The CDR3 is CASSAETGTVLEQYF. The CDR3, as DNA: TGTGCCAGCAGCGCAGAAACCGGGACAGTTCTCGAGCAGTACTTC.

This chain joins TRBV9 and TRBJ2-1; 9 bases map to TRBD2. V trimming: 3 bases; J trimming: 7 bases; junction bases outside the gene matches: 11. The CDR3 length is 16 residues. CDR1 SGDLS and CDR2 YYNGEE come from the germline V gene. The CDR3 is CASSALIAGAENEQFF. CDR3 coding DNA: TGTGCCAGCAGCGCCTTGATAGCGGGGGCGGAAAATGAGCAGTTCTTC.

V and J are TRBV7-9 and TRBJ2-5; no firm D call. Trimming took off 6 bases at V and 3 bases at J, with 11 bases between the two ends. Germline CDR1 reads SEHNR; CDR2 reads FQNEAQ (reference sequence). The CDR3 covers 13 residues. CDR3 nucleotides: TGTGCCAGCAGATTACGGACCGAAGAGACCCAGTACTTC. This gives the protein CASRLRTEETQYF.

The CDR3: CASSQGWREGNEQFF. In DNA form, the CDR3 reads TGCGCCAGCAGCCAAGGGTGGCGGGAGGGCAATGAGCAGTTCTTC. The chain employs TRBV4-3 and TRBJ2-1; 9 nucleotides line up with TRBD2. The CDR3 has 15 residues. Per the germline V gene, CDR1 is LGHNA and CDR2 is YSLEER. J lost 6 bases, V lost 1 base, and 4 bases had no gene match.

This clonotype was seen a few times. The V call is TRBV4-1, the J call TRBJ2-7; perhaps TRBD1 as D (5 bases). Trimming took 0 bases from V and 3 from J, leaving 9 bases between them. The CDR3 consists of 14 residues. Germline-derived CDR1 and CDR2 are MGHRA and YSYEKL. The CDR3 sequence is CASSQDEDNYEQYF. The DNA for the CDR3 is TGCGCCAGCAGCCAAGATGAGGACAACTACGAGCAGTACTTC.

This sequence joins TRBV12-3 or TRBV12-4 and TRBJ2-6, with D possibly matching TRBD1 (5 bases). The CDR3 sequence is 15 residues long. The V end lost 7 bases, the J end lost 0 bases, and 10 bases lay between the germline ends. In nucleotides, the CDR3 is TGTGCCAGCACCAGACAGCGCTCTGGGGCCAACGTCCTGACTTTC. Translated: CASTRQRSGANVLTF.

The chain carries TRBV12-3 or TRBV12-4 and TRBJ2-3; D unresolved. Between the trimmed V and J ends, which lost 7 bases and 9 bases, there was a span of 14 bases. The CDR3 is made up of 12 amino acids. CDR3 sequence reads: CASTDDGDTQYF. CDR3 sequence (DNA): TGTGCCAGCACCGACGACGGTGACACGCAGTATTTT.

J is TRBJ2-1 and V is TRBV20-1; 8 bases align to TRBD2. Losses at the gene ends were 1 base for V and 9 bases for J; bases not matched to a gene: 8. Germline lookup yields CDR1 DFQATT and CDR2 SNEGSKA (reference sequence). This CDR3 region has 14 residues. CDR3 loop: CSARGPFRGGEQFF. The CDR3 DNA is TGCAGTGCTAGAGGTCCCTTCCGGGGGGGTGAGCAGTTCTTC.